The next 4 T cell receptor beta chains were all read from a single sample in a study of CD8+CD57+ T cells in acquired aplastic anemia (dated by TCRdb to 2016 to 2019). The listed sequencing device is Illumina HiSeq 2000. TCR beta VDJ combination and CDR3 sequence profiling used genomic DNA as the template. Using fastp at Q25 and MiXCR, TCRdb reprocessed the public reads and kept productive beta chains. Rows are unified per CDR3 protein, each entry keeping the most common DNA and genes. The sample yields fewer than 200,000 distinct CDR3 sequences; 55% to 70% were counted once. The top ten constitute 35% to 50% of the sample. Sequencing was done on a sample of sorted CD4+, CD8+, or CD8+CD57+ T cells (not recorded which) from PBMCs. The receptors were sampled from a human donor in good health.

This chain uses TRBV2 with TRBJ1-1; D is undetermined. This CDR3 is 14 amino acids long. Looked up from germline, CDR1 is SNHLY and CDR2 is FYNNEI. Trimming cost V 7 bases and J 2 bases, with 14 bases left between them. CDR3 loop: CASKSPGLNTEAFF. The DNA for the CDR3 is TGTGCCAGCAAGTCCCCGGGCCTTAACACTGAAGCTTTCTTT.

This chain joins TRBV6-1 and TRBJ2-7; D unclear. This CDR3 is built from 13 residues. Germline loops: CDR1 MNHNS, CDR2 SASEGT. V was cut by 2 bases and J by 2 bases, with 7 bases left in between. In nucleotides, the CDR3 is TGTGCCAGCAGTGAACAGGAGACCTACGAGCAGTACTTC. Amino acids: CASSEQETYEQYF.

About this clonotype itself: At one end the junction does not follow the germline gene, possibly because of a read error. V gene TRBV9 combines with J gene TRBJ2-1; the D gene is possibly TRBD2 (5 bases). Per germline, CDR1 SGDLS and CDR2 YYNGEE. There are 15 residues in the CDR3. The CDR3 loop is CASSVQSLDYDEQFF. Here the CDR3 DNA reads TGTGCCAGCAGCGTCCAATCACTAGACTACGATGAGCAGTTCTTC.

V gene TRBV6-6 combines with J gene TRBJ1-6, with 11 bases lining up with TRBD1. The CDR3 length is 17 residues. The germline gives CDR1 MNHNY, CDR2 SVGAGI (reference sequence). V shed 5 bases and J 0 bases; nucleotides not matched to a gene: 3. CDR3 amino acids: CASSGGTGGSYNSPLHF. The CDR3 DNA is TGTGCCAGCAGTGGGGGGACAGGGGGCTCCTATAATTCACCCCTCCACTTT.